This T cell receptor (beta chain) was sequenced for a study of monozygotic twins with inflammatory bowel disease. TCRdb reprocessed the 5' RACE reads; each CDR3 protein has one entry and no DNA is given. The sample spans about 450,000 distinct CDR3 sequences; the ten largest clones claim roughly 2.3%. This CDR3 region has 14 residues. Germline V lookup: CDR1 DFQATT, CDR2 SNEGSKA (reference sequence). This receptor was obtained from a human donor with ulcerative colitis or Crohn's disease, or a healthy co-twin of an affected twin (not recorded which). This chain uses TRBV20-1 with TRBJ2-5; TCRdb's assignment of TRBD1 cannot be checked, as there is no DNA. The sequenced sample was blood. This CDR3 is CSARLGEEQETQYF.